This T cell receptor (beta chain) was identified during a study of T-cell reconstitution after alpha-beta-depleted transplantation in children. Unique molecular identifiers featured in how the TCRbeta library was prepared. Each CDR3 protein gets one entry after TCRdb re-called the PCR reads with MiXCR. The repertoire includes 900,000 or so distinct CDR3 sequences, 15% to 20% of them detected once, and under 6% sits in the top ten. Study results and caveats: By about two months after transplant, alpha-beta T cells reportedly arose from several hundred graft clones that had expanded. The authors attributed T-cell counts and diversity one year after transplant mostly to newly produced T cells. Surviving recipient T cells and intrathymic progenitors accounted for some patients' high TCRbeta diversity at day 60.

This clonotype was seen a handful of times. Its cognate antigen is unknown. V was trimmed by 3 bases and J by 4 bases, leaving 14 bases between them. Germline V gene sequence: CDR1 MRHNA, CDR2 SNTAGT. There are 15 residues in the CDR3. The material was PBMCs, mostly from graft donor cells, obtained 360 days after TCRalphabeta/CD19-depleted stem cell transplant. The receptor was derived from a male patient younger than 18 who had a stem cell transplant for acute lymphoblastic leukemia, so the T cells may come from the graft donor. The chain is built from TRBV6-4 and TRBJ2-3, with D perhaps TRBD2 (6 bases). The CDR3 protein is CASSEEWEAADTQYF. The CDR3 DNA is TGTGCCAGCAGTGAAGAGTGGGAGGCGGCAGATACGCAGTATTTT.